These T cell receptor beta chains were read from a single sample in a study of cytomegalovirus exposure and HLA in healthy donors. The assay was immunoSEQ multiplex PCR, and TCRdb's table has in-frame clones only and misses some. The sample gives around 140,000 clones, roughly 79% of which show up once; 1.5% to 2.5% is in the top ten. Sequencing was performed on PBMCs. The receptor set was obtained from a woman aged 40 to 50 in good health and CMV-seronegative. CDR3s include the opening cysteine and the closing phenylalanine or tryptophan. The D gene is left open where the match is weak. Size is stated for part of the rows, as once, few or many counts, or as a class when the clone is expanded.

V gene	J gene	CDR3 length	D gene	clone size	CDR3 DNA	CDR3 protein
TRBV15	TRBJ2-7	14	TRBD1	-	TGTGCCACCAGCAAAGGGGGCATCGCCTACGAGCAGTACTTC	CATSKGGIAYEQYF
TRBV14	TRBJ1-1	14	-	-	TGTGCCAGCAGCCAAGTGACACTGAACACTGAAGCTTTCTTT	CASSQVTLNTEAFF
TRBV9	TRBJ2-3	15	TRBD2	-	TGTGCCAGCAGCCCCCGCGGGGGAAGCACAGATACGCAGTATTTT	CASSPRGGSTDTQYF
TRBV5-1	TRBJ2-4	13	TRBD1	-	TGCGCCAGCAGCTTGCAGGGGGATCAGATTCAGTACTTC	CASSLQGDQIQYF
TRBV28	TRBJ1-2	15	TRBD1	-	TGTGCCAGCAGTAGGGACAGAGTGGGATTTGGCGGCTACACCTTC	CASSRDRVGFGGYTF
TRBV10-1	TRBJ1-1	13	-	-	TGCGCCAGCAGTGAGCAGCGGAACACTGAAGCTTTCTTT	CASSEQRNTEAFF
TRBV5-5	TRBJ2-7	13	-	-	TGTGCCAGCCGACTCGGGGGTTCCTACGAGCAGTACTTC	CASRLGGSYEQYF
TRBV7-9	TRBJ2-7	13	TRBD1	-	TGTGCCAGCAGGTCGGGACAGGGCTACGAGCAGTACTTC	CASRSGQGYEQYF
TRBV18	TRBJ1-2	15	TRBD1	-	TGTGCCAGCTCACGTGGACAGGGCTTCAACTATGGCTACACCTTC	CASSRGQGFNYGYTF
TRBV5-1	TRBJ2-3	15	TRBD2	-	TGCGCCAGCAGCCGAACTAGCGGGAGAGCAAATACGCAGTATTTT	CASSRTSGRANTQYF
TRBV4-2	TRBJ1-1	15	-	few	TGTGCCAGCAGCCAAGGGACAGTTATGAACACTGAAGCTTTCTTT	CASSQGTVMNTEAFF
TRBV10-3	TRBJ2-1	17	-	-	TGTGCCATCAGTGCGGCCCCCCGGGACTCTGAGGACAATGAGCAGTTCTTC	CAISAAPRDSEDNEQFF
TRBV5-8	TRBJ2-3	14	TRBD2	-	TGTGCCAGCAGCTCTAGCGGGAGCACAGATACGCAGTATTTT	CASSSSGSTDTQYF
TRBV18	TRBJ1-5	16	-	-	TGTGCCAGCTCACCGCAGGGAATCTATAGCAATCAGCCCCAGCATTTT	CASSPQGIYSNQPQHF
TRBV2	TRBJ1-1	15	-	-	TGTGCCAGCACTGCGGGAGGCTCGGGGGACACTGAAGCTTTCTTT	CASTAGGSGDTEAFF
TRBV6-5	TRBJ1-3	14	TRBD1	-	TGTGCCAGCAGTTCGGGACAGCTGGGAAACACCATATATTTT	CASSSGQLGNTIYF
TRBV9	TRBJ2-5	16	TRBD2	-	TGTGCCAGCAGCGTAAGTTCGGGAGGGGTGAGAGAGACCCAGTACTTC	CASSVSSGGVRETQYF
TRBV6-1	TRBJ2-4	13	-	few	TGTGCCAGCAGTTCTTTAGCCAAAAACATTCAGTACTTC	CASSSLAKNIQYF
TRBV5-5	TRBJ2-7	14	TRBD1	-	TGTGCCAGCAGTAGACAGGGGGGCTCCTACGAGCAGTACTTC	CASSRQGGSYEQYF
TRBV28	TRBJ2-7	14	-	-	TGTGCCAGCAGTCAGATGCGGAAGACCTACGAGCAGTACTTC	CASSQMRKTYEQYF
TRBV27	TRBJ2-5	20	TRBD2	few	TGTGCCAGCAGTCCGTTCGGTGGGGCTAGCGGGAGCGGTAAACAAGAGACCCAGTACTTC	CASSPFGGASGSGKQETQYF